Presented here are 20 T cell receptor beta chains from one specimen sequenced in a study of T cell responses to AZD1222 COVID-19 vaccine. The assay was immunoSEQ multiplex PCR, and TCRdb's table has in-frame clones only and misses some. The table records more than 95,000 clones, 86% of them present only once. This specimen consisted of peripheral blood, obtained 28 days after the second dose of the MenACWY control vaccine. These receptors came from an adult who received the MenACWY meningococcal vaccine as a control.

CDR3 nucleotide sequence: TGTGCCAGCCGCAAAGGGGCGGAGGAGACCCAGTACTTC. Residues: CASRKGAEETQYF. The chain has TRBV28 and TRBJ2-5, with a weak D call TRBD1 (5 bases). This CDR3 region has 13 residues. With 8 bases removed from V and 5 bases from J, the gap between germline ends came to 15 bases. Germline values: CDR1 MDHEN, CDR2 SYDVKM. The full variable domain, rest sourced from reference TRBV28 and TRBJ2-5, is DVKVTQSSRYLVKRTGEKVFLECVQDMDHENMFWYRQDPGLGLRLIYFSYDVKMKEKGDIPEGYSVSREKKERFSLILESASTNQTSMYLCASRKGAEETQYFGPGTRLLVL.

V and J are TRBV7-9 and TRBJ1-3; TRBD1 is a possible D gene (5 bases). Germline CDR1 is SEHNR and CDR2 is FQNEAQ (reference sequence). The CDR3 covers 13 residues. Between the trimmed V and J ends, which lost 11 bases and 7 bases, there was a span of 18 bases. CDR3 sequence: CALSMEGRNTIYF. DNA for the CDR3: TGTGCCCTATCGATGGAGGGGCGGAACACCATATATTTT.

In DNA, the CDR3 is TGCGCCAGCAGCCAGCTCGGACTAGTCGGAGAGACCCAGTACTTC. Protein: CASSQLGLVGETQYF. The J gene is TRBJ2-5, the V gene TRBV4-3; 7 bases map to TRBD2. The V and J ends lost 3 bases and 4 bases, in that order; junction bases with no gene match: 8. The CDR3 extends over 15 amino acids. Germline V gene data show CDR1 as LGHNA and CDR2 as YSLEER.

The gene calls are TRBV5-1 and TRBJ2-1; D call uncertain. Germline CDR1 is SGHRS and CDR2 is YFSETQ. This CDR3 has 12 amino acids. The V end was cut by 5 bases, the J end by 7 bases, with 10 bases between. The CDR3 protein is CASRGIGNEQFF. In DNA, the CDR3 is TGCGCCAGCAGAGGGATAGGGAATGAGCAGTTCTTC.

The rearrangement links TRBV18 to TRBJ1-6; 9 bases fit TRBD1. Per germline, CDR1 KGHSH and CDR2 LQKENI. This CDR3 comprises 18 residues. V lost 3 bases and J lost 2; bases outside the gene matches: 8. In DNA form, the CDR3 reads TGTGCCAGCTCACCTTCCTCGGGACAGGGCCCCTATAATTCACCCCTCCACTTT. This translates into CASSPSSGQGPYNSPLHF.

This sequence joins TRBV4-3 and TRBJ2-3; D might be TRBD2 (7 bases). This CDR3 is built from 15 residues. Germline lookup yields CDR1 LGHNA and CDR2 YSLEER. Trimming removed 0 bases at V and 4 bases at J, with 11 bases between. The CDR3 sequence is CASSQDRGGADTQYF. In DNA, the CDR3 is TGCGCCAGCAGCCAAGATCGAGGGGGGGCAGATACGCAGTATTTT.

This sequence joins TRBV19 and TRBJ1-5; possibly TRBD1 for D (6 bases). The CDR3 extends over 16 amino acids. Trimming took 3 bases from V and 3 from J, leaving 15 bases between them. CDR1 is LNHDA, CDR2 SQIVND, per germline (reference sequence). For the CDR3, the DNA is TGTGCCAGTAGTATCGGATCGACAGGCCTCAATCAGCCCCAGCATTTT. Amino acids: CASSIGSTGLNQPQHF.

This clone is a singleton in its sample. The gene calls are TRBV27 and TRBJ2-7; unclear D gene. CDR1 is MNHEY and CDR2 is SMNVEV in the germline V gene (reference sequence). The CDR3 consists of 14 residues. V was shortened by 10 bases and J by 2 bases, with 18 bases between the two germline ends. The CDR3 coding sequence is TGTGCCACAAAGCAGGCCCCCGGGCCCTACGAGCAGTACTTC. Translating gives CATKQAPGPYEQYF.

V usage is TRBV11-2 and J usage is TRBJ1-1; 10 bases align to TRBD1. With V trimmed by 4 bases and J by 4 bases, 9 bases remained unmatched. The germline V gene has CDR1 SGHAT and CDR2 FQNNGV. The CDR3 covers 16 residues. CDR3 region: CASSSRDRGWSTEAFF. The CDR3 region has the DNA TGTGCCAGCAGCTCGAGGGACAGGGGATGGAGCACTGAAGCTTTCTTT.

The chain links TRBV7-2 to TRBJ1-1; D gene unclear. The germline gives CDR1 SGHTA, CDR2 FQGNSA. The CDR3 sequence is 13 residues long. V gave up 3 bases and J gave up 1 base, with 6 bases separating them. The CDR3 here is CASSFHQNTEAFF. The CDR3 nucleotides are TGTGCCAGCAGCTTTCACCAGAACACTGAAGCTTTCTTT.

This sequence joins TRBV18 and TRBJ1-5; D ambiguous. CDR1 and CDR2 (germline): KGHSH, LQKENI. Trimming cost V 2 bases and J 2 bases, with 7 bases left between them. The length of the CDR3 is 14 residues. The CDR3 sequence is CASSPVPGNQPQHF. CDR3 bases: TGTGCCAGCTCACCAGTACCGGGCAATCAGCCCCAGCATTTT.

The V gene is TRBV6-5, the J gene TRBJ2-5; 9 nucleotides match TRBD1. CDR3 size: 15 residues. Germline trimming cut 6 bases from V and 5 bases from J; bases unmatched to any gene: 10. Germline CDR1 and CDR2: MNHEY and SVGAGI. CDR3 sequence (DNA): TGTGCCAGCAGATCCGACAGGGGGAAGGGCGAGACCCAGTACTTC. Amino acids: CASRSDRGKGETQYF.

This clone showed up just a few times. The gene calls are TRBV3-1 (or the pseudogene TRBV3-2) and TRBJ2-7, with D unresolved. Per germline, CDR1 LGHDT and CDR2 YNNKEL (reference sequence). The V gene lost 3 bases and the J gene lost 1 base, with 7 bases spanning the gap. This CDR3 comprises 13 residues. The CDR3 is CASSHELSYEQYF. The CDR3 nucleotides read TGTGCCAGCAGCCATGAATTGTCCTACGAGCAGTACTTC.

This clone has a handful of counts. CDR3 DNA sequence: TGTGCCAGCAGTTACTCGAGGCAGGGTCAAGAGACCCAGTACTTC. Residues: CASSYSRQGQETQYF. The chain is built from TRBV6-5 and TRBJ2-5; a possible D gene is TRBD1 (5 bases). The germline V and J ends were trimmed by 0 bases and 2 bases, with 10 bases remaining between them. CDR3 length: 15 amino acids. Germline CDR1 and CDR2: MNHEY and SVGAGI.

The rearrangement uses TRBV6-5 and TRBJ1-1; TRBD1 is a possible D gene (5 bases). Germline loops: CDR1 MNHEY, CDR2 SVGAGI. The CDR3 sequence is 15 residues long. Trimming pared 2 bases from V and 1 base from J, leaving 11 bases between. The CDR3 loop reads CASSYRGSANTEAFF. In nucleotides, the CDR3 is TGTGCCAGCAGTTACCGGGGGTCAGCGAACACTGAAGCTTTCTTT.

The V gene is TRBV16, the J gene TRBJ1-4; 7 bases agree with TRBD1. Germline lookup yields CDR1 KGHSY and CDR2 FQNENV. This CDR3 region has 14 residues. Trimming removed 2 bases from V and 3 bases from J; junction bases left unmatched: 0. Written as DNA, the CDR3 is TGTGCCAGCAGCCAAACAGGGGCTAATGAAAAACTGTTTTTT. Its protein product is CASSQTGANEKLFF.

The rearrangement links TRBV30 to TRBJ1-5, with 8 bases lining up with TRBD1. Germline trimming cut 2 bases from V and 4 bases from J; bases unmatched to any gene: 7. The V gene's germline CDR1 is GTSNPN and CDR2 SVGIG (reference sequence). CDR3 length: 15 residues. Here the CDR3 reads CAWSPPGQANQPQHF. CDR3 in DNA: TGTGCCTGGAGTCCCCCGGGACAGGCGAATCAGCCCCAGCATTTT.

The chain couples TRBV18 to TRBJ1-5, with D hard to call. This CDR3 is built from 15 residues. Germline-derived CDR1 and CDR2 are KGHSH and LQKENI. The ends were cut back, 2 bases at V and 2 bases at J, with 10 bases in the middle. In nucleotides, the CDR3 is TGTGCCAGCTCACCAGTTTCCGGGGGCAATCAGCCCCAGCATTTT. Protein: CASSPVSGGNQPQHF.

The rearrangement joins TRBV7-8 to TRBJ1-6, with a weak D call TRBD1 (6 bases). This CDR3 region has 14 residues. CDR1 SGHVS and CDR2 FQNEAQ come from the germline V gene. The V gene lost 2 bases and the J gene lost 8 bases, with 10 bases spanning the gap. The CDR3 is CASSLLGGHSPLHF. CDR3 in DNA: TGTGCCAGCAGCTTATTAGGGGGTCATTCACCCCTCCACTTT. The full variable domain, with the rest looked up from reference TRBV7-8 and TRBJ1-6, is GAGVSQSPRYKVAKRGQDVALRCDPISGHVSLFWYQQALGQGPEFLTYFQNEAQLDKSGLPSDRFFAERPEGSVSTLKIQRTQQEDSAVYLCASSLLGGHSPLHFGNGTRLTVT.

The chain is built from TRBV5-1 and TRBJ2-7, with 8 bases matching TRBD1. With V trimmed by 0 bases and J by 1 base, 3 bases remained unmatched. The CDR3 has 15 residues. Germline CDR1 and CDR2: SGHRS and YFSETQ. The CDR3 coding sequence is TGCGCCAGCAGCTTGGTTCGGGACAGGTCCTACGAGCAGTACTTC. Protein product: CASSLVRDRSYEQYF.